This T cell receptor (beta chain) was recovered during a study of blood T cell repertoires in COVID-19. Study summary: Donors in the United States, Italy and Spain gave samples during acute or convalescent COVID-19. Sources were T cells, B-cell-depleted T cells, or PBMCs; the material itself was cDNA or gDNA.

The CDR3 has 14 amino acids. Trimming took 1 base from V and 7 from J, leaving 11 bases between them. Germline V gene sequence: CDR1 MDHEN, CDR2 SYDVKM. Original methodology: Amplification of reference gene primers provided the estimated nucleated cell counts. Clones were sequenced by immunoSEQ multiplex PCR, and TCRdb holds only the in-frame ones, with some missing. From that table come the V and J calls and clone size; the DNA was used to work out D and trimming. In the table there are tens of thousands of clones, less than 95% of which are singletons. This TCR came from a middle-aged man with acute or convalescent COVID-19. The sample comprised peripheral blood. The V and J genes are TRBV28 and TRBJ2-1; D remains ambiguous. The CDR3 spells CASSLSPGGNEQFF. The CDR3 nucleotides are TGTGCCAGCAGTTTATCCCCGGGTGGTAATGAGCAGTTCTTC.